Listed below are T cell receptor beta chains from one sample, sequenced in a study of shared clonotypes between healthy human individuals. Assay used: immunoSEQ multiplex PCR; TCRdb lists only in-frame clones, some missing. Here the sample spans approximately 600,000 clones, 85% to 95% being singletons. Sequenced: naive CD8+ T cells sorted from blood. These receptors all stem from a woman in her 30s in good health. CDR3s include the opening cysteine and the closing phenylalanine or tryptophan.

v_gene: TRBV14
j_gene: TRBJ2-7
CDR3aa: CASSHRQTYEQYF

v_gene: TRBV6-1
j_gene: TRBJ2-7
CDR3aa: CASSESRTSGSSYEQYF

v_gene: TRBV18
j_gene: TRBJ2-2
CDR3aa: CASSPPLAPAGELFF

v_gene: TRBV19
j_gene: TRBJ2-5
CDR3aa: CASSIVGGFQETQYF

v_gene: TRBV2
j_gene: TRBJ1-2
CDR3aa: CASSEGLWGPNYGYTF

v_gene: TRBV4-1
j_gene: TRBJ1-2
CDR3aa: CASSQALHGYTF

v_gene: TRBV11-1
j_gene: TRBJ2-7
CDR3aa: CASSPRGYYEQYF

v_gene: TRBV7-9
j_gene: TRBJ2-1
CDR3aa: CASSLAEGRSYNEQFF

v_gene: TRBV28
j_gene: TRBJ2-5
CDR3aa: CASSRNTGTQYQETQYF

v_gene: TRBV29-1
j_gene: TRBJ2-1
CDR3aa: CSVTPGGHEQFF

v_gene: TRBV4-1
j_gene: TRBJ2-4
CDR3aa: CASSQGPGTGKNIQYF

v_gene: TRBV7-3
j_gene: TRBJ2-2
CDR3aa: CASSSSGRAFPGELFF

v_gene: TRBV7-9
j_gene: TRBJ1-5
CDR3aa: CASSLVGNQPQHF

v_gene: TRBV4-1
j_gene: TRBJ2-7
CDR3aa: CASSQTTSGSGEQYF

v_gene: TRBV29-1
j_gene: TRBJ2-7
CDR3aa: CSVPGTGPQFSYEQYF

v_gene: TRBV9
j_gene: TRBJ2-2
CDR3aa: CASSDGLADNTGELFF

v_gene: TRBV5-6
j_gene: TRBJ1-6
CDR3aa: CASSVRDRAGSPLHF

v_gene: TRBV29-1
j_gene: .
CDR3aa: CSVVPLAGYEQYF

v_gene: TRBV12-5
j_gene: TRBJ2-1
CDR3aa: CASADGRHNEQFF

v_gene: TRBV11-2
j_gene: TRBJ2-1
CDR3aa: CASSQGGPEQFF

v_gene: TRBV5-1
j_gene: TRBJ2-3
CDR3aa: CASSSQGQGFTDTQYF

v_gene: TRBV29-1
j_gene: TRBJ2-1
CDR3aa: CSVERTGYEQFF

v_gene: TRBV7-9
j_gene: TRBJ2-1
CDR3aa: CASSSLGVYNEQFF

v_gene: TRBV7-6
j_gene: TRBJ2-1
CDR3aa: CASSFTREGVYNEQFF

v_gene: TRBV28
j_gene: TRBJ2-7
CDR3aa: CASSLMRGSSYEQYF

v_gene: TRBV6-1
j_gene: TRBJ1-5
CDR3aa: CASNRGGGFNQPQHF

v_gene: TRBV27
j_gene: TRBJ2-7
CDR3aa: CATRSSYEQYF

v_gene: TRBV10-2
j_gene: TRBJ2-7
CDR3aa: CASSDTSPDYEQYF

v_gene: TRBV19
j_gene: TRBJ2-1
CDR3aa: CASSIGVGGNEQFF

v_gene: TRBV2
j_gene: TRBJ2-2
CDR3aa: CASSENRQGGTGELFF

v_gene: TRBV4-1
j_gene: TRBJ2-2
CDR3aa: CASSPTIGTGENTGELFF

v_gene: TRBV27
j_gene: TRBJ2-1
CDR3aa: CASSLVLAGGYNEQFF

v_gene: TRBV4-2
j_gene: TRBJ2-1
CDR3aa: CASSQVLSNEQFF

v_gene: TRBV27
j_gene: TRBJ2-7
CDR3aa: CASSFLDRNHEQYF

v_gene: TRBV5-1
j_gene: TRBJ2-7
CDR3aa: CASSLGQGRGGPYEQYF

v_gene: TRBV28
j_gene: TRBJ1-1
CDR3aa: CASSIQNTEAFF